The 21 T cell receptor beta chains presented below share a single source sample, sequenced in a study of blood T cell repertoires in COVID-19. Here immunoSEQ multiplex PCR was the method, and the copy in TCRdb shows in-frame clones only, minus some. The profile covers 60,000 to 90,000 clones, with about 93% appearing a single time and less than 0.8% taken by the ten largest. The sequenced sample consisted of peripheral blood. All receptors derive from a woman of 80 years or more with acute or convalescent COVID-19.

The chain recombines TRBV7-3 with TRBJ2-6; no clear D gene. Germline lookup yields CDR1 SGHTA and CDR2 FQGTGA. The length of the CDR3 is 16 residues. Between the trimmed V and J ends, which lost 3 bases and 0 bases, there was a span of 9 bases. The CDR3 region is CASSFHRASGANVLTF. The CDR3 nucleotides are TGTGCCAGCAGCTTCCACAGAGCCTCTGGGGCCAACGTCCTGACTTTC.

The rearrangement links TRBV24-1 to TRBJ2-1; 8 nucleotides agree with TRBD1. V lost 4 bases to trimming and J lost 4 bases; unmatched junction nucleotides: 5. CDR1 and CDR2 (germline): KGHDR, SFDVKD. The CDR3 runs to 15 residues. CDR3 residues: CATSDPGTGYNEQFF. The CDR3 DNA follows: TGTGCCACCAGTGACCCGGGGACAGGTTACAATGAGCAGTTCTTC.

The CDR3 sequence is CASGAGVDNEQFF. For the CDR3, the DNA is TGTGCCAGCGGAGCGGGAGTTGACAATGAGCAGTTCTTC. The chain couples TRBV7-3 to TRBJ2-1, with TRBD2 identical over 8 bases. This CDR3 region has 13 residues. The V gene's germline CDR1 is SGHTA and CDR2 FQGTGA. V was pared by 8 bases and J by 5 bases, with 5 bases of the junction left unmatched.

This sequence joins TRBV7-2 and TRBJ1-5; D is unclear. V was trimmed by 2 bases and J by 4 bases, leaving 12 bases between them. The length of the CDR3 is 15 residues. Germline values: CDR1 SGHTA, CDR2 FQGNSA. Written as DNA, the CDR3 is TGTGCCAGCAGCTTATTAGGAGGCGGGAATCAGCCCCAGCATTTT. It codes for CASSLLGGGNQPQHF.

The V call is TRBV6-2 or TRBV6-3, the J call TRBJ2-3; 14 bases are a match to TRBD2. There are 18 residues in the CDR3. V was pared by 5 bases and J by 2 bases, with 9 bases of the junction left unmatched. Germline-derived CDR1 and CDR2 are MNHEY and SVGEGT. This CDR3 reads CASSTRTSGGTDTDTQYF. For the CDR3, the DNA is TGTGCCAGCAGTACTCGGACTAGCGGGGGGACCGACACAGATACGCAGTATTTT.

The gene calls are TRBV5-1 and TRBJ2-1, with TRBD2 as a possible D gene (5 bases). V lost 5 bases to trimming and J lost 5 bases, with 11 bases between them. CDR1 and CDR2 from the germline V gene are SGHRS and YFSETQ. The CDR3 is made up of 13 amino acids. CDR3 in DNA: TGCGCCAGCAGTCATACTAGGAACAATGAGCAGTTCTTC. Its translation is CASSHTRNNEQFF.

The rearrangement uses TRBV7-2 and TRBJ1-4, with D perhaps matching TRBD1 (6 bases). V lost 5 bases to trimming and J lost 7 bases, with 17 bases between them. This CDR3 has 15 residues. Per the germline V gene, CDR1 is SGHTA and CDR2 is FQGNSA. The CDR3 is CASSLQGRVTEKLFF. CDR3 coding DNA: TGTGCCAGCAGCCTGCAGGGGCGGGTAACTGAAAAACTGTTTTTT.

This chain connects TRBV21-1 to TRBJ2-2; TRBD2, the table's D call, lacks a check against the DNA. TRBV21-1 is marked as a pseudogene. This CDR3 comprises 16 residues. The CDR3 spells CASSKRTSGGAGELFF. As DNA, the CDR3 is TGTGCCAGCAGCAAGAGGACTAGCGGGGGGGCCGGGGAGCTGTTTTTT.

This chain connects TRBV11-1 to TRBJ2-1; TRBD2 aligns across 12 bases. The germline CDR1 and CDR2 sequences are SGHAT and FQDESV (reference sequence). The CDR3 extends over 15 amino acids. The junction had 7 bases not matched to a gene; V was cut back by 5 bases and J by 8 bases. CDR3 nucleotides: TGTGCCAGCAGCGGTAGGACTAGCGGGATTTATGAGCAGTTCTTC. Amino acids: CASSGRTSGIYEQFF. Complete variable domain (other parts from reference TRBV11-1 and TRBJ2-1): EAEVAQSPRYKITEKSQAVAFWCDPISGHATLYWYRQILGQGPELLVQFQDESVVDDSQLPKDRFSAERLKGVDSTLKIQPAELGDSAMYLCASSGRTSGIYEQFFGPGTRLTVL.

The V call is TRBV5-1, the J call TRBJ1-2; 9 bases are a match to TRBD1. Trimming at V came to 2 bases and at J to 5 bases, leaving 7 bases not matched to a gene. The CDR3 length is 15 residues. Germline V lookup: CDR1 SGHRS, CDR2 YFSETQ. The chain's CDR3 is CASSFPGQGQYGYTF. DNA for the CDR3: TGCGCCAGCAGCTTCCCGGGACAGGGACAATATGGCTACACCTTC.

The rearrangement joins TRBV7-9 to TRBJ2-5, with 11 bases that match TRBD2. This CDR3 comprises 16 residues. V shed 5 bases and J 5 bases; nucleotides not matched to a gene: 10. Germline V gene data show CDR1 as SEHNR and CDR2 as FQNEAQ (reference sequence). The CDR3 spells CASSPGSSGGLETQYF. The CDR3 coding sequence is TGTGCCAGCAGCCCAGGGTCTAGCGGGGGGCTGGAGACCCAGTACTTC.

This rearrangement joins TRBV5-1 to TRBJ1-2; 8 nucleotides line up with TRBD1. Per the germline V gene, CDR1 is SGHRS and CDR2 is YFSETQ. V lost 0 bases, J lost 2 bases, and 3 bases stayed unmatched. CDR3 length equals 15 residues. CDR3 sequence (DNA): TGCGCCAGCAGCTTGGGCAGGGGGCGAAACTATGGCTACACCTTC. Translating it yields CASSLGRGRNYGYTF. The variable domain in full, completed from reference TRBV5-1 and TRBJ1-2, reads KAGVTQTPRYLIKTRGQQVTLSCSPISGHRSVSWYQQTPGQGLQFLFEYFSETQRNKGNFPGRFSGRQFSNSRSEMNVSTLELGDSALYLCASSLGRGRNYGYTFGSGTRLTVV.

The chain employs TRBV7-9 and TRBJ1-1; TRBD1 might be the D (5 bases). V dropped 1 base and J dropped 1 base, with 7 bases sitting between them. CDR1 SEHNR and CDR2 FQNEAQ come from the germline V gene (reference sequence). CDR3 length: 14 amino acids. This CDR3 is CASSLVTGNTEAFF. The CDR3 region has the DNA TGTGCCAGCAGCTTAGTTACAGGGAACACTGAAGCTTTCTTT.

The chain joins TRBV15 to TRBJ2-3, with TRBD1 matching 10 bases. This CDR3 comprises 16 residues. The V gene's germline CDR1 is LNHNV and CDR2 YYDKDF (reference sequence). The V gene end was trimmed by 5 bases and the J gene end by 2 bases; junction bases not matched to a gene: 7. CDR3 amino acids: CATSGRTGGFTDTQYF. The CDR3 DNA reads TGTGCCACCAGCGGAAGGACAGGGGGGTTCACAGATACGCAGTATTTT. The entire variable domain, with the rest obtained from reference TRBV15 and TRBJ2-3, is as follows: DAMVIQNPRYQVTQFGKPVTLSCSQTLNHNVMYWYQQKSSQAPKLLFHYYDKDFNNEADTPDNFQSRRPNTSFCFLDIRSPGLGDTAMYLCATSGRTGGFTDTQYFGPGTRLTVL.

This chain uses TRBV5-1 with TRBJ2-1; 9 bases align to TRBD2. Germline V gene lookup returns CDR1 SGHRS and CDR2 YFSETQ. V gave up 7 bases and J gave up 2 bases; unmatched junction bases: 7. There are 15 residues in the CDR3. The CDR3 protein is CASHEVAGAYNEQFF. The CDR3 DNA reads TGCGCCAGCCATGAGGTAGCGGGAGCCTACAATGAGCAGTTCTTC.

This chain links TRBV4-1 with TRBJ2-5; 7 nucleotides line up with TRBD2. CDR3 size: 14 residues. The junction had 3 bases not matched to a gene; V was cut back by 5 bases and J by 0 bases. Germline V lookup: CDR1 MGHRA, CDR2 YSYEKL. The CDR3 DNA reads as TGCGCCAGCAGCGCCGGGAGGCACCAAGAGACCCAGTACTTC. It is translated as CASSAGRHQETQYF.

The rearrangement joins TRBV7-6 to TRBJ1-1; TRBD1 agrees at 11 bases. With 3 bases clipped from V and 3 bases from J, the junction kept 9 bases outside the gene matches. The CDR3 spans 17 residues. The germline V gene has CDR1 SGHVS and CDR2 FNYEAQ. CDR3 bases: TGTGCCAGCAGCTTCCCCCGGGACAGGGGGTTTCACACTGAAGCTTTCTTT. Residues: CASSFPRDRGFHTEAFF.

The chain combines TRBV3-1 (or the pseudogene TRBV3-2) with TRBJ1-1, with a tentative D call TRBD1 (5 bases). Germline V lookup: CDR1 LGHDT, CDR2 YNNKEL (reference sequence). This CDR3 has 20 residues. V lost 1 base and J lost 6, with 30 bases in between. DNA of the CDR3: TGTGCCAGCAGCCAAGTTCTCCCCTCCCAAACGAAATCAGGGCTGGCTGAAGCTTTCTTT. It encodes CASSQVLPSQTKSGLAEAFF.

This clone was observed once. V is TRBV7-9 and J is TRBJ1-2; TRBD1 might be the D (5 bases). With 2 bases removed from V and 3 bases from J, the gap between germline ends came to 19 bases. CDR3 length: 17 residues. The germline CDR1 and CDR2 sequences are SEHNR and FQNEAQ (reference sequence). CDR3 loop: CASSLSGQRSSYYGYTF. The CDR3 nucleotides are TGTGCCAGCAGCTTATCCGGACAAAGATCATCCTACTATGGCTACACCTTC.

The chain employs TRBV6-6 and TRBJ1-5; D call uncertain. The germline V gene encodes CDR1 MNHNY and CDR2 SVGAGI (reference sequence). CDR3 size: 13 residues. The V end was cut by 5 bases, the J end by 4 bases, with 9 bases between. Here the CDR3 DNA reads TGTGCCAGCAGTACACAGCATAATCAGCCCCAGCATTTT. The encoded protein is CASSTQHNQPQHF.

The V call is TRBV4-3, the J call TRBJ1-1, with D uncertain. In germline, CDR1 is LGHNA, CDR2 YSLEER. V lost 1 base and J lost 5, with 11 bases in between. CDR3 length: 14 residues. The CDR3 DNA sequence: TGCGCCAGCAGCCAAGGCCGAGGGCGAACTGAAGCTTTCTTT. Amino acids: CASSQGRGRTEAFF.